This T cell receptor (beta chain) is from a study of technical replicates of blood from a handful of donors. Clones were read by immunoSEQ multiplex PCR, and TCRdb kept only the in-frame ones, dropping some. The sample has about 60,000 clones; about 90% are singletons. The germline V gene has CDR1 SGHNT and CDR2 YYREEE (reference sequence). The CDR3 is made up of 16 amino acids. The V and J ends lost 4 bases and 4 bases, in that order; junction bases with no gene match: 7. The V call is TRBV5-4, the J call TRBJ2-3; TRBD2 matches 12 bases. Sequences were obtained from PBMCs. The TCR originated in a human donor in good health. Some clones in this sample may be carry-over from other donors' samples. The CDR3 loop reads CASSLRLAGEADTQYF. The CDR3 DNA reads TGTGCCAGCAGCCTGAGACTAGCGGGAGAGGCAGATACGCAGTATTTT.